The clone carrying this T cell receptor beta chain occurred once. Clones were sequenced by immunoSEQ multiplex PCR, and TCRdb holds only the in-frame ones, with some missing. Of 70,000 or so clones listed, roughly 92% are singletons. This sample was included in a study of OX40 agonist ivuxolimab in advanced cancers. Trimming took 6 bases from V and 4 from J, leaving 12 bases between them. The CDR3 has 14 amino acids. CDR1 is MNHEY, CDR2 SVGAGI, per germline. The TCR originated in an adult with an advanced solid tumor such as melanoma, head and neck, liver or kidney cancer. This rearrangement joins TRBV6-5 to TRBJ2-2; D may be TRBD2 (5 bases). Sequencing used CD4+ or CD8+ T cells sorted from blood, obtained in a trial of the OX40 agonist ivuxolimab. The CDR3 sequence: CASSRRGRTGELFF. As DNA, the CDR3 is TGTGCCAGCAGCCGCCGAGGGCGCACCGGGGAGCTGTTTTTT.